The T cell receptor beta chain described here comes from a study of blood T cell repertoires in COVID-19. Study-level information: Collection of acute and convalescent COVID-19 samples took place in the United States, Italy and Spain. From T cells, B-cell-depleted T cells, or PBMCs came the material, which was cDNA or gDNA.

From germline, CDR1 is MNHEY and CDR2 SMNVEV (reference sequence). Trimming took 6 bases from V and 8 from J, leaving 16 bases between them. The CDR3 is 13 residues long. Authors' analysis steps: Amplified reference gene primers provided the basis for estimating nucleated cell counts. The data were produced by immunoSEQ multiplex PCR, yet TCRdb's version contains in-frame clones alone and is incomplete. That table supplies the V and J calls and clone size; D and trimming were determined from the DNA. The sample holds 300,000 or so clones; roughly 88% are singletons and the top ten take under 3.5%. This rearrangement joins TRBV27 to TRBJ1-2, with TRBD1 as a possible D gene (6 bases). The sample was peripheral blood. The receptor was derived from a woman under 40 with COVID-19, enrolled during active disease. CDR3 nucleotides: TGTGCCAGCAGCTCCAGGGCAGGGGTAGGCTACACCTTC. Its protein product is CASSSRAGVGYTF.